These 7 T cell receptor beta chains were all obtained from the same sample, sequenced in a study of cytomegalovirus exposure and HLA in healthy donors. Both 60 Vbeta primers and 13 Jbeta primers went into the PCR. The method was immunoSEQ multiplex PCR; TCRdb's version includes in-frame clones alone and lacks a portion of them. Its clone listing holds fewer than 200,000 clones. Sequencing was done on a sample of PBMCs. Receptors originate from a woman aged 55-70 years in good health and CMV-seronegative.

The V gene is TRBV12-5, the J gene TRBJ2-7, with 7 bases matching TRBD2. V shed 5 bases and J 10 bases; nucleotides not matched to a gene: 5. Germline V gives CDR1 LGHNT, CDR2 FRNRAP. This CDR3 region has 11 residues. The DNA of the CDR3 is TGTGCTAGTGGTGTCGCGGGGGATCAGTACTTC. Translated: CASGVAGDQYF.

The chain uses TRBV29-1 and TRBJ2-1; 8 bases match TRBD2. In germline, CDR1 is SQVTM, CDR2 ANQGSEA. V gave up 2 bases and J gave up 0 bases; unmatched junction bases: 0. The CDR3 has 14 residues. This CDR3 is CSVELAGSYNEQFF. CDR3 DNA: TGCAGCGTTGAACTAGCGGGCTCCTACAATGAGCAGTTCTTC.

The CDR3 protein is CASSQDYYEQYF. In nucleotides, the CDR3 is TGCGCCAGCAGCCAGGACTACTACGAGCAGTACTTC. The chain joins TRBV5-1 to TRBJ2-7; the D gene is possibly TRBD2 (6 bases). Germline-derived CDR1 and CDR2 are SGHRS and YFSETQ. V lost 4 bases and J 3 bases, leaving 8 bases between the germline ends. The CDR3 covers 12 residues. The full variable domain, with the rest looked up from reference TRBV5-1 and TRBJ2-7, is KAGVTQTPRYLIKTRGQQVTLSCSPISGHRSVSWYQQTPGQGLQFLFEYFSETQRNKGNFPGRFSGRQFSNSRSEMNVSTLELGDSALYLCASSQDYYEQYFGPGTRLTVT.

The gene calls are TRBV7-9 and TRBJ1-2, with D maybe TRBD1 (5 bases). V lost 3 bases, J lost 4 bases, and 9 bases lay in between. The CDR3 sequence is 13 residues long. Germline V gives CDR1 SEHNR, CDR2 FQNEAQ (reference sequence). CDR3 in amino acids: CASSLDTTYGYTF. In DNA form, the CDR3 reads TGTGCCAGCAGCTTGGACACCACCTATGGCTACACCTTC.

The rearrangement links TRBV25-1 to TRBJ2-2; possibly TRBD1 for D (6 bases). Trimming shortened V by 4 bases and J by 5 bases, and 14 bases separated the two germline ends. Germline V gene data show CDR1 as MGHDK and CDR2 as SYGVNS. This CDR3 region has 15 residues. CDR3 loop: CASSGRYRDTGELFF. CDR3 sequence (DNA): TGTGCCAGCAGTGGCCGATACAGGGATACCGGGGAGCTGTTTTTT.

The chain couples TRBV6-5 to TRBJ2-5, with 7 bases matching TRBD1. The J call is uncertain, as TRBJ2-7 better fits the DNA end. The CDR3 contains 15 residues. Germline V gives CDR1 MNHEY, CDR2 SVGAGI. The CDR3 nucleotides are TGTGCCAGCAGGCGCCAGGGACAGAGCTCCTACGAGCAGTACTTC. Protein: CASRRQGQSSYEQYF.

The chain uses TRBV9 and TRBJ1-2; D is uncertain. Trimming removed 4 bases from V and 5 bases from J, with 12 bases in between. Germline CDR1 SGDLS, CDR2 YYNGEE. The CDR3 spans 13 residues. The CDR3 sequence: CASSPRGRYGYTF. DNA of the CDR3: TGTGCCAGCAGCCCCCGAGGGAGATATGGCTACACCTTC.